The 21 T cell receptor beta chains below come from one sample, sequenced in a study of blood T cell repertoires in COVID-19. Here immunoSEQ multiplex PCR was the method, and the copy in TCRdb shows in-frame clones only, minus some. The top ten clones hold under 35% of a sample with 100,000 or so clones, about 80% of them seen once. Sequencing was done on a sample of peripheral blood. The receptors shown here come from a man aged 65 to 79 with active or convalescent COVID-19.

The V call is TRBV6-5, the J call TRBJ2-3; TRBD2 matches at 8 bases. V shed 6 bases, J shed 0 bases, and the junction held 5 bases outside the gene matches. CDR1 is MNHEY, CDR2 SVGAGI, per germline. CDR3 length equals 15 residues. The CDR3 loop reads CASSLLAASTDTQYF. In DNA form, the CDR3 reads TGTGCCAGCAGCCTACTAGCGGCTAGCACAGATACGCAGTATTTT.

The J gene is TRBJ1-2, the V gene TRBV7-2, with TRBD1 matching over 9 bases. CDR3 length equals 14 residues. The V segment lost 3 bases and the J segment 5 bases; nucleotides outside the gene matches: 4. Germline values: CDR1 SGHTA, CDR2 FQGNSA. The CDR3 sequence is CASSLIGTGYGYTF. The CDR3, as DNA: TGTGCCAGCAGCTTGATAGGGACAGGGTATGGCTACACCTTC.

V and J are TRBV30 and TRBJ2-7, with a possible D match to TRBD2 (6 bases). V lost 4 bases, J lost 3 bases, and 13 bases lay in between. This CDR3 comprises 13 residues. Germline V CDR1 and CDR2: GTSNPN, SVGIG (reference sequence). CDR3 bases: TGTGCCTGGAATCGCGGGGTTGGCTACGAGCAGTACTTC. This encodes CAWNRGVGYEQYF.

The CDR3 bases are TGCGCCAGCAGCTTGGCTTTGGGGGGGCACACAGATACGCAGTATTTT. It encodes CASSLALGGHTDTQYF. This rearrangement joins TRBV5-1 to TRBJ2-3; D perhaps matches TRBD2 (7 bases). The V gene's germline CDR1 is SGHRS and CDR2 YFSETQ. V lost 0 bases and J 2 bases, leaving 13 bases between the germline ends. The CDR3 spans 16 residues.

This sequence joins TRBV19 and TRBJ1-5, with a tentative D call TRBD1 (5 bases). The V end lost 3 bases, the J end lost 6 bases, and 12 bases lay between the germline ends. CDR1 LNHDA and CDR2 SQIVND come from the germline V gene (reference sequence). This CDR3 spans 14 amino acids. CDR3 sequence (DNA): TGTGCCAGTAGTATGGGAGGGGCGGGTCAGCCCCAGCATTTT. This encodes CASSMGGAGQPQHF.

This rearrangement joins TRBV21-1 to TRBJ2-6; TRBD2, as called in the table, went unchecked against the DNA. TRBV21-1 is listed as a pseudogene. The CDR3 is 19 residues long. The CDR3 DNA sequence: TGTGCCAGCAGGGGCCTACCTAGCGGGGGTAGCTCTGGGGCCAACGTCCTGACTTTC. Its translation is CASRGLPSGGSSGANVLTF.

The chain joins TRBV3-1 (or the pseudogene TRBV3-2) to TRBJ2-5; TRBD2 aligns across 7 bases. Germline-derived CDR1 and CDR2 are LGHDT and YNNKEL (reference sequence). There are 15 residues in the CDR3. The V gene end was trimmed by 5 bases and the J gene end by 2 bases; junction bases not matched to a gene: 8. CDR3 in amino acids: CASSSPGAGQETQYF. CDR3 coding DNA: TGTGCCAGCAGCTCCCCCGGAGCGGGACAAGAGACCCAGTACTTC.

This rearrangement joins TRBV19 to TRBJ1-6; perhaps TRBD1 as D (5 bases). Germline V gene sequence: CDR1 LNHDA, CDR2 SQIVND (reference sequence). Between the trimmed V and J ends, which lost 5 bases and 8 bases, there was a span of 10 bases. There are 13 residues in the CDR3. CDR3 in amino acids: CASSRGVHSPLHF. CDR3 nucleotides: TGTGCCAGTAGTCGGGGGGTTCATTCACCCCTCCACTTT.

The chain combines TRBV3-1 (or the pseudogene TRBV3-2) with TRBJ1-4, with D maybe TRBD1 (6 bases). Trimming cost V 3 bases and J 10 bases, with 24 bases left between them. The length of the CDR3 is 17 residues. Per the germline V gene, CDR1 is LGHDT and CDR2 is YNNKEL (reference sequence). This CDR3 is CASSQGHLKSSLSKLFF. The DNA for the CDR3 is TGTGCCAGCAGCCAGGGACACCTCAAGTCCTCGCTCTCAAAACTGTTTTTT.

The V and J genes are TRBV5-1 and TRBJ1-5; D may be TRBD1 (6 bases). The CDR3 totals 16 residues. Trimming left V 4 bases short and J 3 bases short, with 17 bases between. Per the germline V gene, CDR1 is SGHRS and CDR2 is YFSETQ. In DNA form, the CDR3 reads TGCGCCAGCAGCAGCCAACAGGGCTATGCCAATCAGCCCCAGCATTTT. This encodes CASSSQQGYANQPQHF.

The rearrangement uses TRBV7-2 and TRBJ2-3, with D possibly being TRBD2 (5 bases). CDR1 is SGHTA, CDR2 FQGNSA, per germline. The CDR3 length is 15 residues. The germline V and J ends were trimmed by 5 bases and 14 bases, with 26 bases remaining between them. In DNA form, the CDR3 reads TGTGCCAGCAGCCCCGAGTTGGGGTCGGGGAGAAGGCTGTATTTT. Translating gives CASSPELGSGRRLYF.

The CDR3 DNA reads TGTGCCAGCAGTTACTCCAGATTTAAATGGGCGCTACCCCACTACGAGCAGTACTTC. This codes for CASSYSRFKWALPHYEQYF. The chain employs TRBV6-2 or TRBV6-3 and TRBJ2-7; no reliable D call. The CDR3 extends over 19 amino acids. The V gene lost 0 bases and the J gene lost 3 bases, with 24 bases spanning the gap. In germline, CDR1 is MNHEY, CDR2 SVGEGT.

The chain joins TRBV11-2 to TRBJ1-2; D may be TRBD1 (5 bases). This CDR3 contains 15 residues. The germline CDR1 and CDR2 sequences are SGHAT and FQNNGV. Trimming shortened V by 1 base and J by 8 bases, and 17 bases separated the two germline ends. The chain's CDR3 is CASSLGSDTLWGYTF. In DNA, the CDR3 is TGTGCCAGCAGCTTAGGATCGGACACCCTATGGGGCTACACCTTC.

V and J are TRBV7-2 and TRBJ2-1; 12 positions agree with TRBD2. V lost 3 bases and J lost 8; bases outside the gene matches: 5. Germline values: CDR1 SGHTA, CDR2 FQGNSA. The CDR3 is 15 residues long. For the CDR3, the DNA is TGTGCCAGCAGCTTGTGGACTAGCGGGACACATGAGCAGTTCTTC. This codes for CASSLWTSGTHEQFF.

The CDR3 DNA reads as TGTGCCAGCAGTCTCCGACAGGGACATGAGCAGTTCTTC. Translated, it gives CASSLRQGHEQFF. This chain connects TRBV28 to TRBJ2-1; 7 bases align to TRBD1. The CDR3 spans 13 residues. Germline assignment: CDR1 MDHEN and CDR2 SYDVKM. The V and J ends lost 5 bases and 8 bases, in that order; junction bases with no gene match: 6.

This clone was seen once. This chain connects TRBV2 to TRBJ2-7; D is possibly TRBD1 (5 bases). CDR3 length equals 14 residues. V lost 8 bases and J lost 3, with 17 bases in between. CDR1 is SNHLY and CDR2 is FYNNEI in the germline V gene. The CDR3 bases are TGTGCCAGCTATTTGGACGCAGGGAACTACGAGCAGTACTTC. Residues: CASYLDAGNYEQYF.

This clone showed up just a few times. V usage is TRBV5-1 and J usage is TRBJ2-1; the D is unclear. V was pared by 5 bases and J by 5 bases, with 11 bases between. The CDR3 length is 13 residues. Germline V CDR1 and CDR2: SGHRS, YFSETQ. The CDR3 protein is CASRDKLNNEQFF. CDR3 sequence (DNA): TGCGCCAGCAGAGACAAGCTTAACAATGAGCAGTTCTTC.

V usage is TRBV27 and J usage is TRBJ1-6; the match to TRBD1 covers 9 bases. This CDR3 is built from 15 residues. Germline V CDR1 and CDR2: MNHEY, SMNVEV (reference sequence). The ends lost 6 bases at V and 5 bases at J; junction bases unmatched: 5. For the CDR3, the DNA is TGTGCCAGCAGCCTTCGGGACAGGGATAATTCACCCCTCCACTTT. Protein sequence: CASSLRDRDNSPLHF.

This clone turned up a few times. V usage is TRBV4-1 and J usage is TRBJ1-6; D may be TRBD1 (6 bases). V gave up 0 bases and J gave up 0 bases, with 12 bases separating them. The CDR3 totals 18 residues. Per the germline V gene, CDR1 is MGHRA and CDR2 is YSYEKL. The CDR3 reads CASSQEGHQSSYNSPLHF. CDR3 sequence (DNA): TGCGCCAGCAGCCAAGAGGGACACCAGAGCTCCTATAATTCACCCCTCCACTTT.

The DNA of the CDR3 is TGTGCCACCAGCCCGACAGATAGCACAGATACGCAGTATTTT. Translated, it gives CATSPTDSTDTQYF. The genes are TRBV24-1 and TRBJ2-3; tentative D call: TRBD1 (5 bases). Germline assignment: CDR1 KGHDR and CDR2 SFDVKD. Trimming removed 7 bases at V and 0 bases at J, with 10 bases between. CDR3 length: 14 residues.

This clone has only one observation. The chain uses TRBV6-5 and TRBJ1-2; 7 bases are a match to TRBD1. V trimming: 5 bases; J trimming: 7 bases; junction bases outside the gene matches: 10. The CDR3 sequence is 14 residues long. Germline-derived CDR1 and CDR2 are MNHEY and SVGAGI. CDR3 nucleotide sequence: TGTGCCAGCAGTCAAAGACAGGGAGAGACTGGCTACACCTTC. It is translated as CASSQRQGETGYTF.